This T cell receptor beta chain was recovered during a study of T-cell reconstitution after alpha-beta-depleted transplantation in children. Study-level results: Day-60 TCRbeta diversity that was high in some patients was derived from surviving recipient T cells and thymic progenitors. Once a year had passed after transplant, T-cell counts and diversity came mostly from newly produced T cells. Several hundred rapidly expanded clones from non-depleted graft cells reportedly supplied alpha-beta T cells about two months post-transplant.

This clonotype was observed at least ten times. Its target is not known. Preparing the TCRbeta library involved the use of unique molecular identifiers. TCRdb reprocessed the PCR reads via MiXCR and lists one record per CDR3 protein. The sample yields some 110,000 distinct CDR3 sequences, about 9.4% seen once. The CDR3 sequence is 17 residues long. Trimming took 0 bases from V and 0 from J, leaving 13 bases between them. Germline CDR1 is SGHKS and CDR2 is YYEKEE (reference sequence). The clonotype originates from a boy under 10 years old with acute lymphoblastic leukemia, due to receive a stem cell transplant. The V and J genes are TRBV5-5 and TRBJ1-5; D gene ambiguous. This specimen was PBMCs, taken before TCRalphabeta/CD19-depleted stem cell transplant. CDR3 region: CASSLVWVESSNQPQHF. As DNA, the CDR3 is TGTGCCAGCAGCTTGGTGTGGGTCGAGTCTAGCAATCAGCCCCAGCATTTT.